These T cell receptor beta chains were read from a single sample in a study of cytotoxic CD8 clonotypes in ibrutinib-treated CLL. Profiled with immunoSEQ multiplex PCR; TCRdb holds only in-frame clones, not every one. The sample comprises roughly 300,000 clones, roughly three quarters of which are singletons, and roughly 6% rests with the top ten. Sequencing used PBMCs, obtained at disease progression, from a patient treated with ibrutinib. The receptors derive from a human donor with chronic lymphocytic leukemia. Each CDR3 is given with its conserved first and last residue. The D gene is left open where the match is weak. Size values are once, few and many counts, or a class for expanded clones, and some rows have none.

V gene	J gene	D gene	clone size	CDR3 DNA	CDR3 protein
TRBV7-3	TRBJ2-1	-	-	TGTGCCAGCAGCTTAAGTTGGCGGGCCGTCAATGAGCAGTTCTTC	CASSLSWRAVNEQFF
TRBV6-6	TRBJ2-7	-	-	TGTGCCAGCAGTTACGGCAGCCTCGAGCAGTACTTC	CASSYGSLEQYF
TRBV7-3	TRBJ2-3	TRBD1	-	TGTGCCAGCAGCTTGGGACAGAAGACCACAGATACGCAGTATTTT	CASSLGQKTTDTQYF
TRBV6-4	TRBJ2-1	TRBD2	-	TGTGCCAGCAGTGACTCGGGGGGGAACCCTTACAATGAGCAGTTCTTC	CASSDSGGNPYNEQFF
TRBV5-1	TRBJ1-2	-	-	TGCGCCAGCAGCTTGGGGGCCCCCGGGACCAACTATGGCTACACCTTC	CASSLGAPGTNYGYTF
TRBV9	TRBJ2-7	-	-	TGTGCCAGCAGCGTAGATCTGGGATCCTACGAGCAGTACTTC	CASSVDLGSYEQYF
TRBV10-2	TRBJ2-5	-	-	TGCGCCAGCAGTGCAGAGCAAGAGACCCAGTACTTC	CASSAEQETQYF
TRBV9	TRBJ1-5	-	-	TGTGCCAGCAGCGCGGGGACATGGGGCAATCAGCCCCAGCATTTT	CASSAGTWGNQPQHF
TRBV5-1	TRBJ1-1	-	few	TGCGCCAGCAGCCTGACGACAGGTACACTCAAAGCTTTCTTT	CASSLTTGTLKAFF
TRBV4-2	TRBJ2-3	-	-	TGTGCCAGCAGCCAAGACAGGGGGGGAAGCACAGATACGCAGTATTTT	CASSQDRGGSTDTQYF
TRBV10-3	TRBJ2-7	-	-	TGTGCCATCAGTGAGGCCACGGGGGCCTCCTACGAGCAGTACTTC	CAISEATGASYEQYF
TRBV4-1	TRBJ2-5	TRBD2	-	TGCGCCAGCAGTCAAGCCGGGGGGCAAGAGACCCAGTACTTC	CASSQAGGQETQYF
TRBV7-2	TRBJ2-4	-	-	TGTGCCAGCACCCAGGACTTAGCCAAAAACATTCAGTACTTC	CASTQDLAKNIQYF
TRBV2	TRBJ2-7	TRBD1	-	TGTGCCAGCAGTGCCGACAGGGGGAACGAGCAGTACTTC	CASSADRGNEQYF
TRBV7-3	TRBJ2-3	-	-	TGTGCCAGCAGCTTAACCGGCGGGAGCACAGATACGCAGTATTTT	CASSLTGGSTDTQYF
TRBV28	TRBJ1-1	-	-	TGTGCCAGCAGTGTGCCCCGAGAAGCTTTCTTT	CASSVPREAFF